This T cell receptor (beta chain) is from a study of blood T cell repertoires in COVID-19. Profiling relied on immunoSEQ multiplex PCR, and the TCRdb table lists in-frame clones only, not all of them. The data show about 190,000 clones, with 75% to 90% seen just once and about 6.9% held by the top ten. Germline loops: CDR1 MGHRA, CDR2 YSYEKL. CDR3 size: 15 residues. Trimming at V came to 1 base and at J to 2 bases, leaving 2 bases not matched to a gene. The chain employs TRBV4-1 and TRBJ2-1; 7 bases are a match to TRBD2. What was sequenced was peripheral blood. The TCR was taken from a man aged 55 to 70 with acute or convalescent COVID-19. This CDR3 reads CASSQVLAAYNEQFF. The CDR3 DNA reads TGCGCCAGCAGCCAAGTTCTAGCGGCCTACAATGAGCAGTTCTTC.